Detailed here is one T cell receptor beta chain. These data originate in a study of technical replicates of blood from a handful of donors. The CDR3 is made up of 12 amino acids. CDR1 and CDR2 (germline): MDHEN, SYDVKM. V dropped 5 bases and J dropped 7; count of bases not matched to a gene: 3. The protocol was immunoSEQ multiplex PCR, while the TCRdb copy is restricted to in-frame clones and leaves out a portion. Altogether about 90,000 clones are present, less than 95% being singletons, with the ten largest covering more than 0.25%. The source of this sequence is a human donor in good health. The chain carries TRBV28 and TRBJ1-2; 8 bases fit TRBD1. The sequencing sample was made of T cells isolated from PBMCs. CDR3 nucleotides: TGTGCCAGCAGTGGCAGGGGGCGTGGCTACACCTTC. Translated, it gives CASSGRGRGYTF.